This T cell receptor (beta chain) was captured in a study of blood T cell repertoires in COVID-19. Overall study: PBMCs, B-cell-depleted T cells, or T cells were the source of the cDNA or gDNA that made up the material.

This CDR3 contains 14 residues. Per germline, CDR1 SGDLS and CDR2 YYNGEE. Trimming shortened V by 3 bases and J by 2 bases, and 11 bases separated the two germline ends. The data were produced by immunoSEQ multiplex PCR, yet TCRdb's version contains in-frame clones alone and is incomplete. The table records over 80,000 clones, 70% to 80% of them present only once. This TCR was recovered from a woman of 80 years or more with active or convalescent COVID-19. J is TRBJ2-5 and V is TRBV9, with D tentatively TRBD1 (5 bases). Sequencing was done on a sample of peripheral blood. The CDR3 nucleotides are TGTGCCAGCAGCGGCGGACACATACAAGAGACCCAGTACTTC. This encodes CASSGGHIQETQYF.